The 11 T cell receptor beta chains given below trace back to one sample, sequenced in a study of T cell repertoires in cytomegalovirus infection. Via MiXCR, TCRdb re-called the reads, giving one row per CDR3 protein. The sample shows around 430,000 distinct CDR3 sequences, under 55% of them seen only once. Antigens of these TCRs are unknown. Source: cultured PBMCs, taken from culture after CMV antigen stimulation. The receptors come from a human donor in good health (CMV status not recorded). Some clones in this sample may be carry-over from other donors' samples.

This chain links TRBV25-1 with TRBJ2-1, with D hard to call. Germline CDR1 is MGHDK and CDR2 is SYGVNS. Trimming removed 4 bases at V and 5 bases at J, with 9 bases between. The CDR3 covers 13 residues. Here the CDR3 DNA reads TGTGCCAGCAGTGCATGGCAGAACAATGAGCAGTTCTTC. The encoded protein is CASSAWQNNEQFF.

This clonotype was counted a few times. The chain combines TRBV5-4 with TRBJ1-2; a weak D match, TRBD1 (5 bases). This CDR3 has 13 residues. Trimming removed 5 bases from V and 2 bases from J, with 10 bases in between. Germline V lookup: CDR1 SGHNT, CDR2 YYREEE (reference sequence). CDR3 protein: CASRKDINYGYTF. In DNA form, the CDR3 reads TGTGCCAGCAGAAAGGACATAAACTATGGCTACACCTTC.

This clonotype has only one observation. In nucleotides, the CDR3 is TGTGCCAGCAGTCAGACTAGCCGCGGAGAGACCCAGTACTTC. Residues: CASSQTSRGETQYF. The genes are TRBV12-3 or TRBV12-4 and TRBJ2-5; 7 bases are a match to TRBD2. V lost 5 bases, J lost 4 bases, and 7 bases stayed unmatched. The CDR3 runs 14 residues.

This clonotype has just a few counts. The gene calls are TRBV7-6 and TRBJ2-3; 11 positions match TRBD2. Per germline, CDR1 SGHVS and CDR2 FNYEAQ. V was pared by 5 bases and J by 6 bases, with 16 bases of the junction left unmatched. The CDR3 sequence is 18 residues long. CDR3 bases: TGTGCCAGCAGCCTTCTTGGCGGTAGCGGGAGGGCCAGGGATACGCAGTATTTT. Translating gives CASSLLGGSGRARDTQYF.

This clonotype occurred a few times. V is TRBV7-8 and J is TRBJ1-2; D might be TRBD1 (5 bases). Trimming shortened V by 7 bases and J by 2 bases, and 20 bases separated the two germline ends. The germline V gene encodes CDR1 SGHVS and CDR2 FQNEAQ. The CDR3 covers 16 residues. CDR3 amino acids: CASTLEGRGGNYGYTF. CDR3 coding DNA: TGTGCCAGCACCCTAGAGGGGCGGGGGGGGAACTATGGCTACACCTTC. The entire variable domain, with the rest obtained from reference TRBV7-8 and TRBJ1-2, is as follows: GAGVSQSPRYKVAKRGQDVALRCDPISGHVSLFWYQQALGQGPEFLTYFQNEAQLDKSGLPSDRFFAERPEGSVSTLKIQRTQQEDSAVYLCASTLEGRGGNYGYTFGSGTRLTVV.

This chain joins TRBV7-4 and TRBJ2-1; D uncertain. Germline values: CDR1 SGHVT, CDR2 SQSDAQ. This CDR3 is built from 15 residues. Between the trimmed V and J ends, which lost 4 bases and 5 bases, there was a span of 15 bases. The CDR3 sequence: CASSSRHTPDNEQFF. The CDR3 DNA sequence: TGTGCCAGCAGCTCCCGCCACACACCTGACAATGAGCAGTTCTTC.

The CDR3: CASSSGDSYNEQFF. The CDR3 nucleotides read TGTGCCAGCAGCTCGGGGGACTCCTACAATGAGCAGTTCTTC. The chain carries TRBV7-3 and TRBJ2-1, with D possibly being TRBD2 (6 bases). The CDR3 runs to 14 residues. The germline V gene encodes CDR1 SGHTA and CDR2 FQGTGA. V lost 4 bases, J lost 0 bases, and 7 bases lay in between.

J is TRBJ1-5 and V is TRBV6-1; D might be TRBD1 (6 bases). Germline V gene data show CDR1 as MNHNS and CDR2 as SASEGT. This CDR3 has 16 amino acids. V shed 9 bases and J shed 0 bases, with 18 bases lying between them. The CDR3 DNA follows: TGTGCCAGTTCCCACCCACACAGGGCTAGCAATCAGCCCCAGCATTTT. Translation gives CASSHPHRASNQPQHF.

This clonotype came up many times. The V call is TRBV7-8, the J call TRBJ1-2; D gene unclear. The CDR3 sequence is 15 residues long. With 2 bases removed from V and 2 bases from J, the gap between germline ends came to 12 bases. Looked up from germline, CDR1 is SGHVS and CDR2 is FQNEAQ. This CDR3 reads CASSLLGNGNYGYTF. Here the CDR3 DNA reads TGTGCCAGCAGCTTATTAGGGAATGGGAACTATGGCTACACCTTC.

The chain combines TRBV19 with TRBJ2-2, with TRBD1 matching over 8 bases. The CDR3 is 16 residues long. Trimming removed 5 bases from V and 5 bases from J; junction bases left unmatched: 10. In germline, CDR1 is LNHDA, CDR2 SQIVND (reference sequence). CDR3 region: CASSAPQNRGTGELFF. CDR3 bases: TGTGCCAGTAGTGCCCCTCAGAACAGGGGGACCGGGGAGCTGTTTTTT. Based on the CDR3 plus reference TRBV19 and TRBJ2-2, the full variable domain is DGGITQSPKYLFRKEGQNVTLSCEQNLNHDAMYWYRQDPGQGLRLIYYSQIVNDFQKGDIAEGYSVSREKKESFPLTVTSAQKNPTAFYLCASSAPQNRGTGELFFGEGSRLTVL.

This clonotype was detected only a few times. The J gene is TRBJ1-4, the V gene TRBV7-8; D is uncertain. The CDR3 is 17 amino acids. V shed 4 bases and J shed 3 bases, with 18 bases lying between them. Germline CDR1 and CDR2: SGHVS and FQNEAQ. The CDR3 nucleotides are TGTGCCAGCAGCTCACCGATAGGGCGCGGGGCTAATGAAAAACTGTTTTTT. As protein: CASSSPIGRGANEKLFF.